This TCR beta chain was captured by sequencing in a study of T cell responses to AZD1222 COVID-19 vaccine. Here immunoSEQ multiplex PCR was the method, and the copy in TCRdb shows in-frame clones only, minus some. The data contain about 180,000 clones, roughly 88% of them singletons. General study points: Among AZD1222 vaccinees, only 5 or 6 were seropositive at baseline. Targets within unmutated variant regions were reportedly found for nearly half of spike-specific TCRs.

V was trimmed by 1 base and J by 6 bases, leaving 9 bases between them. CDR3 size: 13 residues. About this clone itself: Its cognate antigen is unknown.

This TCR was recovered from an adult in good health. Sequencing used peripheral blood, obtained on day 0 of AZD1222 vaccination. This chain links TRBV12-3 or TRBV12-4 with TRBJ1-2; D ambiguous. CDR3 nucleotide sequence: TGTGCCAGCAGTTTAGGGGCGGGAGATGGCTACACCTTC. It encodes CASSLGAGDGYTF.